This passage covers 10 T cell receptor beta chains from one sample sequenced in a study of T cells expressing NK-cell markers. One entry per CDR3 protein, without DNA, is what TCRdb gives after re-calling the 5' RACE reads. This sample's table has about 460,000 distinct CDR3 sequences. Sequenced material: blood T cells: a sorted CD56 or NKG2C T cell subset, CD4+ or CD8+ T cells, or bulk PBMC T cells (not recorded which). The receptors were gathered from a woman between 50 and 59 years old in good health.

The CDR3 region is CASLRGGTYEQYF. The chain carries TRBV7-2 and TRBJ2-7; no DNA is available, so the TRBD1 call from TCRdb remains unchecked. CDR1 and CDR2 from the germline V gene are SGHTA and FQGNSA. The CDR3 contains 13 residues.

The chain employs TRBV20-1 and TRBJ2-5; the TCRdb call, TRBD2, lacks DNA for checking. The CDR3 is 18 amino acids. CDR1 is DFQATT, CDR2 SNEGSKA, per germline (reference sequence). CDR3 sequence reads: CSARAFPLTGTSPETQYF.

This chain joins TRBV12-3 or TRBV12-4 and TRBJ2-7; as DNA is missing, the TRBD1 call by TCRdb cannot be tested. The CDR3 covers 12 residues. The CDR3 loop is CASTLPGQEQYF.

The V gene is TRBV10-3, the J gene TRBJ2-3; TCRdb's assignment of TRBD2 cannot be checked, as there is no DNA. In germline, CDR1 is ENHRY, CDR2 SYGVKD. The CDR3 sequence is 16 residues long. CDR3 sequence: CAISGTSGSKGDTQYF.

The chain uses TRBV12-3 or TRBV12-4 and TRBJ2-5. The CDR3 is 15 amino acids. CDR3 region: CASSLGGRLKETQYF.

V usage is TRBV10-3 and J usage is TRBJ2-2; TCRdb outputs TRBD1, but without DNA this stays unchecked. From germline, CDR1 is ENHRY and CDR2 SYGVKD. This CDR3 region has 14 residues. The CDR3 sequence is CATIDPQGTGELFF.

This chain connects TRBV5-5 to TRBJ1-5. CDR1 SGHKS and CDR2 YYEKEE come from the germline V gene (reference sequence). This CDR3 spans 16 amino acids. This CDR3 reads CASSKEGKYSNQPQHF.

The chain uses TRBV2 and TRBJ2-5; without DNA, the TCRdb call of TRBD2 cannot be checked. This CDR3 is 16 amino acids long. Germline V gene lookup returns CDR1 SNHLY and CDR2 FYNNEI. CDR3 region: CASSGTSGSRRETQYF.

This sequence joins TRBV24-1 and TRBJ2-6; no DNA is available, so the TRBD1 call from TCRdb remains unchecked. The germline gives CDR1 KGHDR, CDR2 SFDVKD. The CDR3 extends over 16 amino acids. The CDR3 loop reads CATSDSRDRGANVLTF.

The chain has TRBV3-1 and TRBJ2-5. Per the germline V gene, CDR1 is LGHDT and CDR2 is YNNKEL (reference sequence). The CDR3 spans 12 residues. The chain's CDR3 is CASSPQEETQYF.